This TCR beta chain was retrieved from a study of shared clonotypes between healthy human individuals. Assay used: immunoSEQ multiplex PCR; TCRdb lists only in-frame clones, some missing. The sample has a few million clones; 90% to 97% are singletons. The germline V gene encodes CDR1 SGHNT and CDR2 YYREEE (reference sequence). V lost 4 bases and J lost 11, with 15 bases in between. The length of the CDR3 is 12 residues. The rearrangement joins TRBV5-4 to TRBJ1-1, with D perhaps TRBD1 (5 bases). The origin of this receptor is a man aged 18 to 29 in good health. The sample consisted of naive CD4+ T cells sorted from blood. Sample subset: CD45RA+ positively selected. The CDR3 is CASSLGVGGAFF. Here the CDR3 DNA reads TGTGCCAGCAGCCTGGGGGTCGGGGGGGCTTTCTTT.